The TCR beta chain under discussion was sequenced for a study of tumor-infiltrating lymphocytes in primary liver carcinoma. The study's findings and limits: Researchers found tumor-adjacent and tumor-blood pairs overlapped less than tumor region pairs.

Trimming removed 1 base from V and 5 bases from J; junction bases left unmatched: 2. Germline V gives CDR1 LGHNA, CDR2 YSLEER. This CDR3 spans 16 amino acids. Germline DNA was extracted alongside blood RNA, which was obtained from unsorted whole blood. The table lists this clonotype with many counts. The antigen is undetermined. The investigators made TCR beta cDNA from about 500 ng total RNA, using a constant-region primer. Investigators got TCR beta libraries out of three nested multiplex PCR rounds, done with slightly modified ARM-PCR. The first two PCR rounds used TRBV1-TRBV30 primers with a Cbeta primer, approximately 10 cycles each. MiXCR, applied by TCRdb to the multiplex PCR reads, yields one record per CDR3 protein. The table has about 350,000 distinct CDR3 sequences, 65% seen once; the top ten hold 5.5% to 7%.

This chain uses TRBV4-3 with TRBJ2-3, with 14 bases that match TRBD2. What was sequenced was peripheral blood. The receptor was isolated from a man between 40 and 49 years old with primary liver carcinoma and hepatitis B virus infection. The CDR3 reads CASSQGLAGGQDTQYF. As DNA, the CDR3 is TGCGCCAGCAGCCAAGGACTAGCGGGGGGGCAAGATACGCAGTATTTT.